A single sample gave rise to the 29 T cell receptor beta chains below, sequenced in a study of regulatory T cells in long-lasting Graves disease. Through Arm-PCR of CDR3 regions and iRepertoire HTBI primers, TCR beta libraries were built. Each CDR3 protein is one row after TCRdb ran MiXCR on the multiplex PCR reads. This table has more than 300,000 distinct CDR3 sequences, less than 30% appearing once. This sample's time point: persistent/refractory GD, antithyroid drugs over 5 years with positive TRAb. RNA from PBMCs was the source of the TCR library. Sequencing used peripheral blood mononuclear cells (PBMCs), obtained when the disease was refractory, from a patient treated with antithyroid drugs. The receptor source for this set is a woman in her thirties or forties with Graves disease.

This clonotype was observed a handful of times. The chain links TRBV28 to TRBJ2-6, with 7 nucleotides matching TRBD1. From germline, CDR1 is MDHEN and CDR2 SYDVKM. The ends lost 6 bases at V and 0 bases at J; junction bases unmatched: 11. This CDR3 has 18 residues. CDR3 nucleotides: TGTGCCAGCAGGTTTCGACAGGGAACACTCTCTGGGGCCAACGTCCTGACTTTC. Translated: CASRFRQGTLSGANVLTF.

This clonotype came up a few times. This rearrangement joins TRBV5-1 to TRBJ1-1, with 8 bases that match TRBD1. Germline V gene data show CDR1 as SGHRS and CDR2 as YFSETQ. CDR3 length: 15 amino acids. The ends lost 4 bases at V and 1 base at J; junction bases unmatched: 6. The CDR3 coding sequence is TGCGCCAGCAGCCCCCTCAGGGGGCAGAACACTGAAGCTTTCTTT. Translated, it gives CASSPLRGQNTEAFF. The entire variable domain, with the rest obtained from reference TRBV5-1 and TRBJ1-1, is as follows: KAGVTQTPRYLIKTRGQQVTLSCSPISGHRSVSWYQQTPGQGLQFLFEYFSETQRNKGNFPGRFSGRQFSNSRSEMNVSTLELGDSALYLCASSPLRGQNTEAFFGQGTRLTVV.

This clonotype was observed many times. The chain links TRBV28 to TRBJ2-7; TRBD2 agrees at 13 bases. J gave up 3 bases and V 5 bases, and 1 base lay outside the gene matches. CDR1 is MDHEN, CDR2 SYDVKM, per germline. The CDR3 consists of 14 residues. The CDR3 nucleotides are TGTGCCAGCAGTGGGACTAGCGGGGACTACGAGCAGTACTTC. This gives the protein CASSGTSGDYEQYF. Full variable domain (missing parts from reference TRBV28 and TRBJ2-7): DVKVTQSSRYLVKRTGEKVFLECVQDMDHENMFWYRQDPGLGLRLIYFSYDVKMKEKGDIPEGYSVSREKKERFSLILESASTNQTSMYLCASSGTSGDYEQYFGPGTRLTVT.

Ten or more counts support this clonotype. This sequence joins TRBV2 and TRBJ1-4, with 7 nucleotides matching TRBD1. With 1 base clipped from V and 4 bases from J, the junction kept 9 bases outside the gene matches. The germline gives CDR1 SNHLY, CDR2 FYNNEI. The CDR3 is 17 amino acids. The chain's CDR3 is CASSEDGTESFNEKLFF. The CDR3 nucleotides read TGTGCCAGCAGTGAAGATGGGACAGAGAGTTTTAATGAAAAACTGTTTTTT.

This clonotype was detected only a few times. The V gene is TRBV5-1, the J gene TRBJ2-7; D ambiguous. CDR1 SGHRS and CDR2 YFSETQ come from the germline V gene. The CDR3 runs to 14 residues. The V gene lost 2 bases and the J gene lost 0 bases, with 9 bases spanning the gap. The CDR3 bases are TGCGCCAGCAGCTTTTGGGGTCACTCCTACGAGCAGTACTTC. Its translation: CASSFWGHSYEQYF. Filled out from reference TRBV5-1 and TRBJ2-7, the complete variable domain reads KAGVTQTPRYLIKTRGQQVTLSCSPISGHRSVSWYQQTPGQGLQFLFEYFSETQRNKGNFPGRFSGRQFSNSRSEMNVSTLELGDSALYLCASSFWGHSYEQYFGPGTRLTVT.

Notes on this clonotype: The conserved phenylalanine or tryptophan is not found at the CDR3 terminus, so this likely reflects a read error. The chain recombines TRBV28 with TRBJ1-1, with TRBD1 identical over 7 bases. CDR1 and CDR2 from the germline V gene are MDHEN and SYDVKM. The J segment lost 3 bases and the V segment lost 1 base, leaving 5 bases of the junction unmatched. This CDR3 has 15 residues. The CDR3 DNA sequence: TGTGCCAGCAGTTTATTGGGACAGATTTACACTGAAGCTTTCTCT. Its protein product is CASSLLGQIYTEAFS.

The chain has TRBV30 and TRBJ1-2, with TRBD1 identical over 8 bases. CDR1 is GTSNPN, CDR2 SVGIG, per germline (reference sequence). CDR3 length: 15 amino acids. V was clipped by 0 bases and J by 8 bases; unmatched bases: 11. CDR3: CAWSVRIQGALGYTF. CDR3 DNA: TGTGCCTGGAGTGTTAGGATCCAGGGGGCATTGGGCTACACCTTC.

This clonotype occurred many times. This sequence joins TRBV28 and TRBJ1-4; possibly TRBD1 for D (5 bases). The CDR3 has 16 residues. Between the trimmed V and J ends, which lost 5 bases and 8 bases, there was a span of 21 bases. Germline V gene data show CDR1 as MDHEN and CDR2 as SYDVKM. The DNA for the CDR3 is TGTGCCAGCAGTCCCCCACGAGTCAGGGTGGGGGAAAAACTGTTTTTT. Translation: CASSPPRVRVGEKLFF.

This clonotype was seen repeatedly, ten times or more. The chain employs TRBV5-1 and TRBJ2-7, with D possibly TRBD1 on 5 matching bases. Trimming shortened V by 4 bases and J by 1 base, and 15 bases separated the two germline ends. Germline loops: CDR1 SGHRS, CDR2 YFSETQ. The CDR3 extends over 15 amino acids. The CDR3 is CASSPTAGQSYEQYF. In DNA, the CDR3 is TGCGCCAGCAGCCCTACTGCAGGGCAGTCCTACGAGCAGTACTTC. The full variable domain, rest sourced from reference TRBV5-1 and TRBJ2-7, is KAGVTQTPRYLIKTRGQQVTLSCSPISGHRSVSWYQQTPGQGLQFLFEYFSETQRNKGNFPGRFSGRQFSNSRSEMNVSTLELGDSALYLCASSPTAGQSYEQYFGPGTRLTVT.

This clonotype was observed a few times. The V and J genes are TRBV7-9 and TRBJ1-4; D might be TRBD1 (5 bases). Germline V gene data show CDR1 as SEHNR and CDR2 as FQNEAQ (reference sequence). This CDR3 spans 15 amino acids. The germline V and J ends were trimmed by 5 bases and 5 bases, with 15 bases remaining between them. The CDR3 protein is CASSARGTDNEKLFF. CDR3 DNA sequence: TGTGCCAGCAGCGCCCGCGGGACGGACAATGAAAAACTGTTTTTT.

V gene TRBV19 combines with J gene TRBJ1-5, with a possible D match to TRBD1 (5 bases). V dropped 5 bases and J dropped 15 bases, with 17 bases sitting between them. This CDR3 comprises 12 residues. Germline values: CDR1 LNHDA, CDR2 SQIVND (reference sequence). As DNA, the CDR3 is TGTGCCAGTAGTGAAACAGGAGGGGTAAGGCATTTT. It translates to CASSETGGVRHF.

This clonotype came up many times. V and J are TRBV28 and TRBJ2-7; the D gene is possibly TRBD2 (6 bases). V lost 5 bases, J lost 7 bases, and 15 bases lay in between. The CDR3 runs 13 residues. Germline-derived CDR1 and CDR2 are MDHEN and SYDVKM. The CDR3 here is CASSRDRAGEQYF. The DNA for the CDR3 is TGTGCCAGCAGTCGCGACAGAGCGGGTGAGCAGTACTTC.

The table lists this clonotype with a few counts. The rearrangement links TRBV10-2 to TRBJ1-1; TRBD1 is a possible D gene (5 bases). Trimming left V 7 bases short and J 0 bases short, with 12 bases between. Per germline, CDR1 WSHSY and CDR2 SAAADI. This CDR3 is 14 amino acids long. In nucleotides, the CDR3 is TGCGCCAGCAAACAAGGGACTATGAACACTGAAGCTTTCTTT. Translated, it gives CASKQGTMNTEAFF.

This clonotype was found many times. CDR3 sequence reads: CASTSGTVVYHEQYF. DNA of the CDR3: TGTGCCAGCACCTCCGGTACGGTCGTCTACCACGAGCAGTACTTC. J is TRBJ2-7 and V is TRBV28; D is unclear. Trimming took off 7 bases at V and 5 bases at J, with 21 bases between the two ends. CDR1 MDHEN and CDR2 SYDVKM come from the germline V gene. The CDR3 covers 15 residues.

The chain uses TRBV20-1 and TRBJ2-3; TRBD2 might be the D (6 bases). V was trimmed by 5 bases and J by 5 bases, leaving 17 bases between them. Germline CDR1 reads DFQATT; CDR2 reads SNEGSKA (reference sequence). CDR3 length: 14 amino acids. Here the CDR3 DNA reads TGCAGTGCTGGGGGACTCTTGCTTGAAGATACGCAGTATTTT. It translates to CSAGGLLLEDTQYF.

This clonotype was seen more than once but under ten times. This chain links TRBV9 with TRBJ2-5; 8 nucleotides agree with TRBD2. V shed 1 base, J shed 4 bases, and the junction held 12 bases outside the gene matches. The CDR3 contains 17 residues. The germline V gene has CDR1 SGDLS and CDR2 YYNGEE. CDR3 nucleotides: TGTGCCAGCAGCGTAAGGAGTGGTACGGGAGGGAGAGAGACCCAGTACTTC. It specifies CASSVRSGTGGRETQYF.

The genes are TRBV7-2 and TRBJ2-7, with D maybe TRBD2 (5 bases). Germline lookup yields CDR1 SGHTA and CDR2 FQGNSA. V shed 5 bases and J shed 0 bases, with 14 bases lying between them. The CDR3 is 15 residues long. CDR3 DNA sequence: TGTGCCAGCAGCCTACATGGGAGTCCCTCCTACGAGCAGTACTTC. Its translation is CASSLHGSPSYEQYF.

This clonotype was picked up many times. The V and J genes are TRBV28 and TRBJ2-7, with TRBD2 matching 9 bases. The CDR3 spans 14 residues. With 1 base clipped from V and 5 bases from J, the junction kept 3 bases outside the gene matches. CDR1 MDHEN and CDR2 SYDVKM come from the germline V gene. The CDR3 nucleotides read TGTGCCAGCAGTTTATTACTAGCGGGCGACGAGCAGTACTTC. It specifies CASSLLLAGDEQYF.

At least ten counts were recorded for this clonotype. The chain has TRBV12-3 or TRBV12-4 and TRBJ1-3; D may be TRBD1 (5 bases). The length of the CDR3 is 14 residues. Trimming removed 6 bases from V and 0 bases from J, with 9 bases in between. CDR3 residues: CASRTASSGNTIYF. Written as DNA, the CDR3 is TGTGCCAGCAGGACAGCCTCCTCTGGAAACACCATATATTTT.

A remark on this clonotype: This sequence may be a read error, since a much larger clone differs from it by one base. This chain connects TRBV5-4 to TRBJ2-2; D remains ambiguous. The CDR3 consists of 12 residues. Trimming took off 4 bases at V and 3 bases at J, with 4 bases between the two ends. Germline CDR1 reads SGHNT; CDR2 reads YYREEE (reference sequence). This chain's CDR3 is CASSNDTGELFF. DNA of the CDR3: TGTGCCAGCAGCAACGACACCGGGGAGCTGTTTTTT.

A few counts support this clonotype. The V gene is TRBV7-2, the J gene TRBJ2-5; D uncertain. V lost 1 base and J 3 bases, leaving 9 bases between the germline ends. The CDR3 length is 14 residues. CDR1 is SGHTA and CDR2 is FQGNSA in the germline V gene. This CDR3 reads CASSLDSRKETQYF. CDR3 DNA: TGTGCCAGCAGCTTAGATAGCAGGAAAGAGACCCAGTACTTC.

This clonotype showed up many times. The rearrangement joins TRBV28 to TRBJ2-7; 9 positions match TRBD1. The germline CDR1 and CDR2 sequences are MDHEN and SYDVKM. This CDR3 has 17 amino acids. Trimming removed 2 bases from V and 7 bases from J; junction bases left unmatched: 15. CDR3 amino acids: CASSLPKKGQGLWEQYF. CDR3 nucleotide sequence: TGTGCCAGCAGTTTACCCAAAAAGGGACAGGGCCTTTGGGAGCAGTACTTC.

The chain couples TRBV5-1 to TRBJ2-2, with D uncertain. Germline V gene lookup returns CDR1 SGHRS and CDR2 YFSETQ. CDR3 length: 14 residues. V was trimmed by 2 bases and J by 2 bases, leaving 7 bases between them. In nucleotides, the CDR3 is TGCGCCAGCAGCTTCTTACCCAACACCGGGGAGCTGTTTTTT. Translating it yields CASSFLPNTGELFF.

This chain connects TRBV15 to TRBJ1-6; D might be TRBD1 (5 bases). Germline loops: CDR1 LNHNV, CDR2 YYDKDF (reference sequence). The ends were cut back, 3 bases at V and 7 bases at J, with 10 bases in the middle. This CDR3 comprises 14 residues. The CDR3 DNA reads as TGTGCCACCAGCAGGGGCAGGGAAAATTCACCCCTCCACTTT. Protein product: CATSRGRENSPLHF.

The table lists this clonotype with a count of one. This chain uses TRBV5-5 with TRBJ2-7; 7 bases agree with TRBD2. The J segment lost 6 bases and the V segment lost 5 bases, leaving 14 bases of the junction unmatched. Germline CDR1 and CDR2: SGHKS and YYEKEE (reference sequence). This CDR3 is built from 15 residues. As DNA, the CDR3 is TGTGCCAGCAGGGTGCCGGGACTACCTCTAAGCGAGCAGTACTTC. This encodes CASRVPGLPLSEQYF.

The chain has TRBV24-1 and TRBJ2-3; 7 bases are shared with TRBD1. Germline V gene lookup returns CDR1 KGHDR and CDR2 SFDVKD. This CDR3 comprises 18 residues. V lost 10 bases and J lost 5; bases outside the gene matches: 23. The CDR3 sequence: CATEIKSKGDRRQDTQYF. CDR3 DNA: TGTGCCACTGAGATTAAGTCTAAGGGGGACAGACGGCAAGATACGCAGTATTTT.

Points on this clonotype: Relative to the germline gene, one junction end is altered; a read error may explain this. The rearrangement uses TRBV15 and TRBJ1-4; no firm D call. Germline CDR1 LNHNV, CDR2 YYDKDF (reference sequence). CDR3 length equals 14 residues. In DNA, the CDR3 is TGTGCCACCAGCGGAGATATTCTTAATGAAAAACTGTTTTTT. Its protein product is CATSGDILNEKLFF.

Details on this clonotype: Since a much larger clone is just one base distant, this may be a read error. The rearrangement uses TRBV12-3 or TRBV12-4 and TRBJ1-3, with 8 bases fitting TRBD1. The CDR3 loop spans 16 amino acids. CDR3 nucleotide sequence: TGTGCCGGCAGTAGGTGGACAGGGACCTCTGGAAACACCATATATTTT. This sequence encodes CAGSRWTGTSGNTIYF.

J is TRBJ2-1 and V is TRBV20-1; D gene unclear. CDR1 is DFQATT, CDR2 SNEGSKA, per germline (reference sequence). V dropped 6 bases and J dropped 1 base, with 16 bases sitting between them. This CDR3 region has 15 residues. The CDR3 nucleotides are TGCAGTGCCAACGGCGAGTTTGGATCCTACAATGAGCAGTTCTTC. Residues: CSANGEFGSYNEQFF.